A single TCR beta chain is shown here with its context. This clone was found a few times. Its antigen is currently not known. Base qualities were left out, and no much larger clone turns up one base away. What the time point label conveys for this sample: baseline before first vaccination. The vaccinee samples were drawn from two UK trials, COV001 and COV002, one of which was a single-blind randomized controlled phase 2/3 trial testing AZD1222 (ChAdOx1 nCoV-19) in healthy adults. Trial participant PBMC samples were collected at day 0 and day 28 after the second dose for TCRbeta chain sequencing. The data belong to a study of T cell responses to AZD1222 COVID-19 vaccine (dated by TCRdb to about 2021). Concerning the study at large: AZD1222 recipients given second doses at about 4 weeks or at about 12 weeks were pooled, since spike-specific TCR depth and breadth were not found to differ between the two schedules. TCR sequencing covered roughly 230 trial participants: 200 to 220 given two doses of AZD1222 and about 26 given two doses of MenACWY control vaccine. Trial participants were enrolled by age into 18-55, 56-69 and 70-plus year subgroups, with around 140, 26 and 57 TCR-sequenced participants respectively.

The CDR3 regions of human TCRbeta chains were subjected to immunosequencing. The original methods were these. TCRs in the repertoires were matched against a reference library of SARS-CoV-2-specific TCRs that had been generated with the MIRA antigen-specificity platform. Breadth was defined as the fraction of unique TCRs that were SARS-CoV-2-associated. Depth was defined as the fraction of total T cells that were SARS-CoV-2-associated. Using the MIRA data, each spike-specific TCR was assigned both to the spike region to which the TCR was reactive and to a CD4 or CD8 class. Log10-transformed breadth and depth values were compared by one-way ANOVA with Sidak's multiple comparisons tests. TCRdb stores this immuneACCESS table with in-frame sequences only. Part of the clones is absent; in the studies checked, under half of the shortfall reflects unresolved V genes, and no reason is known for the rest. Clonal size and the V and J genes are those of that table, whereas D and trimming came from the DNA. The sample table lists around 100,000 clones, about 85% of them with a count of one. 5% of the sample rests with the top ten.

At the junction V is shortened by 3 bases and J by 6 bases; bases outside the gene matches: 5. Based on the germline V gene, the CDR1 and CDR2 sequences are SGHRS and YFSETQ. Its CDR3 holds 15 amino acids, cysteine through phenylalanine. The entry retains the CDR3 DNA only, 45 bases that are in frame from base 1. Here is what the overall study found, with its caveats: Reportedly, almost half of the unique spike-specific TCRs recognized epitopes lying outside the regions that are mutated in the B.1.351 and B.1.1.7 variants. In the small 56-69-year group, the increase in depth fell short of significance, most likely because of low power. Conclusions about previously exposed vaccinees are limited because only a handful of AZD1222 recipients were SARS-CoV-2 seropositive at baseline. A significant rise in spike-specific TCR breadth and depth was observed after two AZD1222 doses relative to day 0 and relative to MenACWY recipients. The whole spike protein was spanned by vaccine-associated CD4 TCRs, and dominant responses were seen in regions 160-218 and 743-854. Because no day 14 peak-response samples were available, the repertoires could be characterized only after the peak T cell response. Participants were mostly white British, with more females than males. The authors suggested clonal diversity may have been underestimated.

Sequencing was performed on peripheral blood, taken on day 0 of AZD1222 vaccination. The clonotype was recovered from an adult in good health. Here the chain combines TRBV5-1 and TRBJ2-3, and 12 junctional nucleotides match TRBD2. The DNA is TGCGCCAGCAGCTCTAGCGGGAGGGGTCTTGATACGCAGTATTTT. Its amino acids are CASSSSGRGLDTQYF.